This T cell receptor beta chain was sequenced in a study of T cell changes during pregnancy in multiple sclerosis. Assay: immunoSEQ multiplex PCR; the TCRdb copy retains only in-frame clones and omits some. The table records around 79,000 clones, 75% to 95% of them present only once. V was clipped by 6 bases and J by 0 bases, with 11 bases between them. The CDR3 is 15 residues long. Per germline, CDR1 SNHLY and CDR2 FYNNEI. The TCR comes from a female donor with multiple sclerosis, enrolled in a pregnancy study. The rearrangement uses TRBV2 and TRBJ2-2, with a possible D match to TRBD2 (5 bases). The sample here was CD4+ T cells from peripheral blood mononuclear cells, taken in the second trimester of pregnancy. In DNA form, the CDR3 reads TGTGCCAGCAGGCGTGACTACACGAACACCGGGGAGCTGTTTTTT. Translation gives CASRRDYTNTGELFF.